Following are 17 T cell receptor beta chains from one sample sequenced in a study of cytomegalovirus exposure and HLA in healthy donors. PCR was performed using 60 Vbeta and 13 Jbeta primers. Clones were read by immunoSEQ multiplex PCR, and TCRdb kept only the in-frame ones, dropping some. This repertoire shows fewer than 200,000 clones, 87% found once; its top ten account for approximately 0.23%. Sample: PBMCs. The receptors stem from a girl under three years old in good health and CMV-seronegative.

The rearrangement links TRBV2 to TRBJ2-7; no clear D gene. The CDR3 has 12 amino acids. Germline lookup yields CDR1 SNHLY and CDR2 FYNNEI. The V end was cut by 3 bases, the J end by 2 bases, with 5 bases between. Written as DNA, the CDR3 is TGTGCCAGCAGTGAGCTAGCCTACGAGCAGTACTTC. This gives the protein CASSELAYEQYF.

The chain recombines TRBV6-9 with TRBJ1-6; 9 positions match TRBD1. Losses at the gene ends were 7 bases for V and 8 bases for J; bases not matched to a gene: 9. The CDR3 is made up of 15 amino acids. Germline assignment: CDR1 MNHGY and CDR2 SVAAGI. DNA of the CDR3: TGTGCCAGCACGACAGGGACAGGGCTTCATTCACCCCTCCACTTT. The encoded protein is CASTTGTGLHSPLHF.

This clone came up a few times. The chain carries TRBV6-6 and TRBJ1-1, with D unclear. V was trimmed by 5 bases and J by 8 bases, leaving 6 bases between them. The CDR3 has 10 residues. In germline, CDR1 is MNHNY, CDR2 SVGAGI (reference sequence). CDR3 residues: CASSTQEAFF. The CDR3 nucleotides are TGTGCCAGCAGTACTCAAGAAGCTTTCTTT.

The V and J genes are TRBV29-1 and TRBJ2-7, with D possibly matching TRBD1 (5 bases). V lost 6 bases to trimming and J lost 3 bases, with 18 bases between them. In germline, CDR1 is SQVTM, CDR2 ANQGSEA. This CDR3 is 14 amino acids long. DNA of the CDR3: TGCAGCGTCACGGACACAAGAGTGGACTACGAGCAGTACTTC. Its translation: CSVTDTRVDYEQYF.

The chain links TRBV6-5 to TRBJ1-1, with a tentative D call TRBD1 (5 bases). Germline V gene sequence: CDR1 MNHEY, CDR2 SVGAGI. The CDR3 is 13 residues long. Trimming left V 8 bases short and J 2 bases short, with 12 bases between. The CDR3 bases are TGTGCCAGCGGGGCCAGACTTAACACTGAAGCTTTCTTT. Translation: CASGARLNTEAFF.

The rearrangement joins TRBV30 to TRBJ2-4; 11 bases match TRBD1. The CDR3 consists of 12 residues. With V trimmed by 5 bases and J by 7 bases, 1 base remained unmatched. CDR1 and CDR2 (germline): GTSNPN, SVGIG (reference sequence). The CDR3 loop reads CAWGQGANIQYF. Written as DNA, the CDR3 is TGTGCCTGGGGACAGGGGGCCAACATTCAGTACTTC.

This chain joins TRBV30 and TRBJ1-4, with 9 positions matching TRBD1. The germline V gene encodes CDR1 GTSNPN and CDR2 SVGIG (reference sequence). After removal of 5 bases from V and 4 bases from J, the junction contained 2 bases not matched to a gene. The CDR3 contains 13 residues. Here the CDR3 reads CAWQGQGNEKLFF. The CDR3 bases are TGTGCCTGGCAGGGACAGGGTAATGAAAAACTGTTTTTT.

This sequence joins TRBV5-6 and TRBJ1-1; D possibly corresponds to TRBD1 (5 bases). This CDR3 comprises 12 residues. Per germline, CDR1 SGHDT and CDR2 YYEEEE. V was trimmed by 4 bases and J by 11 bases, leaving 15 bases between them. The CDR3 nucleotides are TGTGCCAGCAGCGCGGGTTTGCGGGGGGCTTTCTTT. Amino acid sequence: CASSAGLRGAFF.

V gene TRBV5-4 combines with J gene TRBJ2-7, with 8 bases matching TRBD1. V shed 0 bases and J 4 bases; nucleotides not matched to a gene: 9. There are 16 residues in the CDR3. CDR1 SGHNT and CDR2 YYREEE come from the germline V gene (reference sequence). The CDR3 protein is CASSLAERTGMYEQYF. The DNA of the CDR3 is TGTGCCAGCAGCTTGGCCGAACGGACAGGGATGTACGAGCAGTACTTC.

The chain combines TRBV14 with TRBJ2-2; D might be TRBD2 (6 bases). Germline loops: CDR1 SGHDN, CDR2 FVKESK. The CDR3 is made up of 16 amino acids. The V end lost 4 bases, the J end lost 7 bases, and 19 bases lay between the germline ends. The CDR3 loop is CASSRLFTRRDGELFF. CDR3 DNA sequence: TGTGCCAGCAGCCGACTATTTACTAGGAGGGACGGGGAGCTGTTTTTT.

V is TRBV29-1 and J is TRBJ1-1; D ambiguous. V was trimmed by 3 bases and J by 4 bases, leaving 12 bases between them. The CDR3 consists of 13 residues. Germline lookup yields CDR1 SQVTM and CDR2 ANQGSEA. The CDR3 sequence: CSVDVRLLTEAFF. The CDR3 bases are TGCAGCGTTGATGTGAGGCTGCTCACTGAAGCTTTCTTT.

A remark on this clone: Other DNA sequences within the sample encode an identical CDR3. The CDR3 loop reads CASSRDRDYGYTF. In DNA form, the CDR3 reads TGTGCCAGTAGTAGAGACAGGGACTATGGCTACACCTTC. The chain carries TRBV19 and TRBJ1-2; 7 bases align to TRBD1. V shed 4 bases and J 3 bases; nucleotides not matched to a gene: 2. This CDR3 region has 13 residues. Germline loops: CDR1 LNHDA, CDR2 SQIVND (reference sequence).

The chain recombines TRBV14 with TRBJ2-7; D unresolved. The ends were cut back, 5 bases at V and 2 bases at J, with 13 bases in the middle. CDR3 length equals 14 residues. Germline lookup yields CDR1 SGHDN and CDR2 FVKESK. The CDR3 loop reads CASSSSTTPYEQYF. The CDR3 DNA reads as TGTGCCAGCAGCTCGTCCACAACGCCCTACGAGCAGTACTTC.

CDR3 sequence (DNA): TGCAGCGTCCAAGGGCCGACAGACGGCTACACCTTC. Protein sequence: CSVQGPTDGYTF. The chain joins TRBV29-1 to TRBJ1-2, with D perhaps TRBD1 (5 bases). This CDR3 has 12 amino acids. In germline, CDR1 is SQVTM, CDR2 ANQGSEA. Trimming shortened V by 6 bases and J by 8 bases, and 16 bases separated the two germline ends.

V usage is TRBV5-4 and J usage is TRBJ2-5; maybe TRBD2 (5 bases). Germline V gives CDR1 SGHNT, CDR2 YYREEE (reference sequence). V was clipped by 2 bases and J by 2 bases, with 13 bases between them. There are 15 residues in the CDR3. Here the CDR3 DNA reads TGTGCCAGCAGCTTTCTAGGACTTACTCAAGAGACCCAGTACTTC. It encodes CASSFLGLTQETQYF. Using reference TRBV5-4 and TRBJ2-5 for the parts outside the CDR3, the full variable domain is ETGVTQSPTHLIKTRGQQVTLRCSSQSGHNTVSWYQQALGQGPQFIFQYYREEENGRGNFPPRFSGLQFPNYSSELNVNALELDDSALYLCASSFLGLTQETQYFGPGTRLLVL.

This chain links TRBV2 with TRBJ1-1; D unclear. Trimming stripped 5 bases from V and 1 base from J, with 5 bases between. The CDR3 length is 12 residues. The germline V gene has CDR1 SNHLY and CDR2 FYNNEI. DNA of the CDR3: TGTGCCAGCAGTTTAGAGAACACTGAAGCTTTCTTT. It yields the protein CASSLENTEAFF. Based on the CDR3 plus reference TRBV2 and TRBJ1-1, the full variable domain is EPEVTQTPSHQVTQMGQEVILRCVPISNHLYFYWYRQILGQKVEFLVSFYNNEISEKSEIFDDQFSVERPDGSNFTLKIRSTKLEDSAMYFCASSLENTEAFFGQGTRLTVV.

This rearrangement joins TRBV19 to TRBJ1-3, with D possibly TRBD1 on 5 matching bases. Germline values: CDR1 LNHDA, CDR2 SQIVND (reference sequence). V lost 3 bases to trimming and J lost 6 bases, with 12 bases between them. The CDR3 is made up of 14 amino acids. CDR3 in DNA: TGTGCCAGTAGTATTGGCAGGGCAACAAACACCATATATTTT. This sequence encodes CASSIGRATNTIYF.